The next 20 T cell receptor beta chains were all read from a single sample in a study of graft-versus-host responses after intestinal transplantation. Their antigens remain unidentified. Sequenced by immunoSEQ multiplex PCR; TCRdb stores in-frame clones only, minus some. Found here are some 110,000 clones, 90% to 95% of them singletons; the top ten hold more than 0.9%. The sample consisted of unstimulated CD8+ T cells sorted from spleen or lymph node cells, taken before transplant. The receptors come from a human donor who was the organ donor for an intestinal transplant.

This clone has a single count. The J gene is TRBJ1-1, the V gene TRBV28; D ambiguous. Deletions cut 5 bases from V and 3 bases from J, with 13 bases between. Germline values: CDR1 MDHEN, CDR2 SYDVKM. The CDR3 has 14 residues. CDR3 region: CASSPRPGYTEAFF. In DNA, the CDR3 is TGTGCCAGCAGTCCCCGGCCGGGATACACTGAAGCTTTCTTT.

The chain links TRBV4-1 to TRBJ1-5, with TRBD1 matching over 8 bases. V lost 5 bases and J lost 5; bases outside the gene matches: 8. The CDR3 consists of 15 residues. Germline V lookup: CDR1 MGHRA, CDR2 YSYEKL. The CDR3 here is CASSSGQGRDQPQHF. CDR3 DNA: TGCGCCAGCAGCTCCGGACAGGGAAGGGATCAGCCCCAGCATTTT.

DNA for the CDR3: TGTGCCAGCAGTCGAGGGGTTTTGAACACTGAAGCTTTCTTT. It is translated as CASSRGVLNTEAFF. V usage is TRBV27 and J usage is TRBJ1-1; maybe TRBD1 (5 bases). Trimming left V 5 bases short and J 0 bases short, with 10 bases between. CDR1 is MNHEY and CDR2 is SMNVEV in the germline V gene (reference sequence). The CDR3 has 14 residues.

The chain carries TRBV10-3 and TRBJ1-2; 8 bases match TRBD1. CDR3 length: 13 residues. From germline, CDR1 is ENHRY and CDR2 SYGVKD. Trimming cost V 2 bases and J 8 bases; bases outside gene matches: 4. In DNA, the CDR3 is TGTGCCATCAGTGAGGGGGACAGGCCGGGCTACACCTTC. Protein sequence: CAISEGDRPGYTF.

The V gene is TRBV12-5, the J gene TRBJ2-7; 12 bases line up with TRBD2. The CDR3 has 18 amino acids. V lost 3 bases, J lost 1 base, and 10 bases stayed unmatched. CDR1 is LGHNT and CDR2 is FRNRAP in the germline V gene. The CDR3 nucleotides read TGTGCTAGTGGTTTCCCGACTAGCGGGAGTATAGGGTCCTACGAGCAGTACTTC. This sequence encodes CASGFPTSGSIGSYEQYF.

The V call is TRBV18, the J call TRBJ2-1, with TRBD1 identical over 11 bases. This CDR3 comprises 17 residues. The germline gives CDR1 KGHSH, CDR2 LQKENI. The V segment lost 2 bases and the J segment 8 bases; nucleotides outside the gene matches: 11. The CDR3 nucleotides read TGTGCCAGCTCACCATTCGTCCGGACAGGGGGCGAGGATGAGCAGTTCTTC. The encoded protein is CASSPFVRTGGEDEQFF.

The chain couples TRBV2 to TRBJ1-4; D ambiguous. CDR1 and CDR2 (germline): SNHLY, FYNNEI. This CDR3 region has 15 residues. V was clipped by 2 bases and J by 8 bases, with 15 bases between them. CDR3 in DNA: TGTGCCAGCAGTGAACTCCAGAGCCAGTGGGAAAAACTGTTTTTT. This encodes CASSELQSQWEKLFF. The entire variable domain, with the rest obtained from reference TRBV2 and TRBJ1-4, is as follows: EPEVTQTPSHQVTQMGQEVILRCVPISNHLYFYWYRQILGQKVEFLVSFYNNEISEKSEIFDDQFSVERPDGSNFTLKIRSTKLEDSAMYFCASSELQSQWEKLFFGSGTQLSVL.

This CDR3 is CASRLFPGQGAQETQYF. CDR3 DNA sequence: TGCGCCAGCAGATTATTCCCGGGACAGGGGGCCCAAGAGACCCAGTACTTC. This chain joins TRBV10-2 and TRBJ2-5; 12 nucleotides line up with TRBD1. The CDR3 spans 17 residues. Germline V gene lookup returns CDR1 WSHSY and CDR2 SAAADI. V was clipped by 6 bases and J by 1 base; unmatched bases: 9.

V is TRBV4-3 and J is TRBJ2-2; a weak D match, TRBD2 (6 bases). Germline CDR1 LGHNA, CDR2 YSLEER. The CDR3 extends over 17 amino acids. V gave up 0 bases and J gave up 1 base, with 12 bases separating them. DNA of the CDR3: TGCGCCAGCAGCCAAGATTCGGCGGGGAGGAACACCGGGGAGCTGTTTTTT. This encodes CASSQDSAGRNTGELFF.

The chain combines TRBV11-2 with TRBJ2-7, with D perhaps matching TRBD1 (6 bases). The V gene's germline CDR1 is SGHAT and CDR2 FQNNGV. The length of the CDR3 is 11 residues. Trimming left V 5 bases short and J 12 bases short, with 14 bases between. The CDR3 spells CASSANRVRYF. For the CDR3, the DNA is TGTGCCAGCAGCGCCAACAGGGTTCGGTACTTC.

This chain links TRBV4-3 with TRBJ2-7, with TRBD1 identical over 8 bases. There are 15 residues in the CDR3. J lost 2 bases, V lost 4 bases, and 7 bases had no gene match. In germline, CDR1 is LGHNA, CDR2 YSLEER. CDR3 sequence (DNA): TGCGCCAGCAGCCTCGGGACAGGCGCTACCTACGAGCAGTACTTC. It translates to CASSLGTGATYEQYF.

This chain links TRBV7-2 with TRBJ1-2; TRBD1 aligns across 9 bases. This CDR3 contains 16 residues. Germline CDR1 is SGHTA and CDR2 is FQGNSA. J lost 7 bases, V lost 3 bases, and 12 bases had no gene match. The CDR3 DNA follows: TGTGCCAGCAGCTTTTCGACAGGGGGTATCAATACTGGCTACACCTTC. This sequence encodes CASSFSTGGINTGYTF.

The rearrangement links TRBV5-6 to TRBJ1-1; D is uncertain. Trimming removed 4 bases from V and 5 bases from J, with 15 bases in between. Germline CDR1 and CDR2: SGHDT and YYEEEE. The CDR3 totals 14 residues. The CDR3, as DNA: TGTGCCAGCAGCCTTGACGGGAAGGGAACTGAAGCTTTCTTT. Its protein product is CASSLDGKGTEAFF.

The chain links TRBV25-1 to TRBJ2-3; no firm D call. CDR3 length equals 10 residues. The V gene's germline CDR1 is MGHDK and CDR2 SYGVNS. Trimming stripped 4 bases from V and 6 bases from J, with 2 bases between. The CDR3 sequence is CASSADTQYF. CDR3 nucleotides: TGTGCCAGCAGTGCGGATACGCAGTATTTT.

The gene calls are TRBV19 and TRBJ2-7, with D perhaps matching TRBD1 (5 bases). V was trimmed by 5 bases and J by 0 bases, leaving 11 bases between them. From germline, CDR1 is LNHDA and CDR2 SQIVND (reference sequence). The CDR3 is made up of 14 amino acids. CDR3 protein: CASSPGIGSYEQYF. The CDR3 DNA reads TGTGCCAGTAGTCCAGGGATTGGCTCCTACGAGCAGTACTTC.

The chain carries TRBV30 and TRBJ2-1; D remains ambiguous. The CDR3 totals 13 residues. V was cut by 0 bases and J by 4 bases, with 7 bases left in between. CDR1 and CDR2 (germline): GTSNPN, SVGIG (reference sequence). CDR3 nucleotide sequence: TGTGCCTGGAGTGTAGGTCGGTACAATGAGCAGTTCTTC. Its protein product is CAWSVGRYNEQFF.

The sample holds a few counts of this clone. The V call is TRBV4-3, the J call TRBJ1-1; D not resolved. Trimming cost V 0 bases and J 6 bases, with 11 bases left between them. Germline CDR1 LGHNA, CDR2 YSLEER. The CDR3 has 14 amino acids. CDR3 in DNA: TGCGCCAGCAGCCAAGATCGTTGGTCCCCTGAAGCTTTCTTT. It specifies CASSQDRWSPEAFF.

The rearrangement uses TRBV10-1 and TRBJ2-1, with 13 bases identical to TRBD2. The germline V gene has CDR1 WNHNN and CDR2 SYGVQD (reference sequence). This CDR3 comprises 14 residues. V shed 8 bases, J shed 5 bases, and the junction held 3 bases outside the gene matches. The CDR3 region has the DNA TGCGCCAGCCTCGGGACTAGCGGGAACAATGAGCAGTTCTTC. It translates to CASLGTSGNNEQFF.

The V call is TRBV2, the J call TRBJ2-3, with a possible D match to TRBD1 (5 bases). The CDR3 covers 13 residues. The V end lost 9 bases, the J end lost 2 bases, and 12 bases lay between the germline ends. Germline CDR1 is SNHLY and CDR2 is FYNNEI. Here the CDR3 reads CASQTEATDTQYF. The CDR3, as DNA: TGTGCCAGTCAGACAGAGGCCACAGATACGCAGTATTTT.

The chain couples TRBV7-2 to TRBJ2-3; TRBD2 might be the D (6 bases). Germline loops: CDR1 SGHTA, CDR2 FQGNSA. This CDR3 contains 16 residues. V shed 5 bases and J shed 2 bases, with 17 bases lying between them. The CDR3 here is CASSENLAYTTDTQYF. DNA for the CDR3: TGTGCCAGCAGCGAGAATCTAGCGTACACCACAGATACGCAGTATTTT. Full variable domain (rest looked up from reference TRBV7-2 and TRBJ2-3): GAGVSQSPSNKVTEKGKDVELRCDPISGHTALYWYRQSLGQGLEFLIYFQGNSAPDKSGLPSDRFSAERTGGSVSTLTIQRTQQEDSAVYLCASSENLAYTTDTQYFGPGTRLTVL.